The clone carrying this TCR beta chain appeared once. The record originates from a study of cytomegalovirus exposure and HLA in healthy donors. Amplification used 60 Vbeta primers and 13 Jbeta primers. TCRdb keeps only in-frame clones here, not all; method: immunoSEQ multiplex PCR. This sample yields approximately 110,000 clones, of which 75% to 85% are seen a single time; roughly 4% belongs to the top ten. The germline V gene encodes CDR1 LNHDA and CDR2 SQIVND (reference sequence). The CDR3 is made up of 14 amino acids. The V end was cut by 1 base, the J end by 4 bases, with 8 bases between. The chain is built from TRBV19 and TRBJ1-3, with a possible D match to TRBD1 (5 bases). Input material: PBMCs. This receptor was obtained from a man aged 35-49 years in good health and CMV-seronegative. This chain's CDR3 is CASSIGQGGNTIYF. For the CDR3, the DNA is TGTGCCAGTAGTATAGGCCAGGGAGGAAACACCATATATTTT. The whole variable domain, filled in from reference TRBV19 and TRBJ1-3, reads DGGITQSPKYLFRKEGQNVTLSCEQNLNHDAMYWYRQDPGQGLRLIYYSQIVNDFQKGDIAEGYSVSREKKESFPLTVTSAQKNPTAFYLCASSIGQGGNTIYFGEGSWLTVV.